This TCR beta chain was sequenced in a study of blood T cell repertoires in COVID-19. The V gene end was trimmed by 5 bases and the J gene end by 0 bases; junction bases not matched to a gene: 7. Germline CDR1 reads SGHVS; CDR2 reads FQNEAQ. This CDR3 has 16 amino acids. The protocol was immunoSEQ multiplex PCR, while the TCRdb copy is restricted to in-frame clones and leaves out a portion. The sample includes 80,000 to 130,000 clones, more than 85% of them seen just once. Source material: peripheral blood. J is TRBJ2-1 and V is TRBV7-8, with TRBD2 matching over 7 bases. The receptor's source is a man in his fifties or sixties with acute or convalescent COVID-19. The chain's CDR3 is CASSPSRTSSYNEQFF. CDR3 in DNA: TGTGCCAGCAGCCCTTCTCGGACTAGCTCCTACAATGAGCAGTTCTTC.